This TCR beta chain was retrieved from a study of CD8 T cells in Susac syndrome. Study-level findings and limits: It was acknowledged in the study that the number of individuals who were included in its TCR sequencing and HLA analysis was relatively small.

CDR1 is ENHRY and CDR2 is SYGVKD in the germline V gene. V lost 8 bases to trimming and J lost 2 bases, with 18 bases between them. CDR3 size: 15 residues. For this clonotype: The antigen is unknown.

Reverse transcription of roughly 0.5 to 1 ug RNA was performed with random hexamers. It was immunoSEQ multiplex PCR that amplified TCR beta CDR3 across 54 Vbeta and 13 Jbeta. TCRdb reprocessed the immunoSEQ multiplex PCR reads with MiXCR, giving one entry per CDR3 protein. The sample contains about 180,000 distinct CDR3 sequences, 85% to 95% of which appear only once. The rearrangement uses TRBV10-3 and TRBJ2-5; TRBD1 or TRBD2 may be the D gene (6 bases each). The source of this sequence is a human donor with Susac syndrome. Specimen: CD4+ T cells from PBMCs. In DNA form, the CDR3 reads TGTGCCATCTCTAAAATGGGGGCGGGGCAAGAGACCCAGTACTTC. Translating it yields CAISKMGAGQETQYF.